This TCR beta chain was obtained from a study of radiotherapy plus CTLA-4 blockade in lung cancer. As for the study in general: Of the patients, about 17% showed objective responses and 31% attained disease control.

The length of the CDR3 is 16 residues. The germline CDR1 and CDR2 sequences are SGDLS and YYNGEE. V lost 4 bases, J lost 1 base, and 9 bases stayed unmatched. Participants had chemo-refractory metastatic non-small-cell lung cancer and were treated with focal radiation plus ipilimumab CTLA-4 blockade. This clone has only a few counts. Antigen unknown. Study findings and constraints: Expansion in blood of tumor-derived TCR clones was seen after radiotherapy plus ipilimumab. How blood T cell clones changed early, along with interferon-beta, reportedly forecast response best.

Sequencing was performed with immunoSEQ multiplex PCR; in TCRdb, only in-frame clones are kept and a portion is missing. The table records about 15,000 clones, around 70% of them present only once. The sequence derives from a human donor with non-small cell lung cancer whose response to radiotherapy plus ipilimumab could not be evaluated. The sample in question was peripheral blood, obtained from a patient treated with radiotherapy plus ipilimumab. The chain joins TRBV9 to TRBJ2-3, with 7 bases lining up with TRBD1. The CDR3: CASSPRQGVGTDTQYF. In DNA, the CDR3 is TGTGCCAGCAGCCCGCGACAGGGAGTTGGCACAGATACGCAGTATTTT.